This paragraph covers one TCR beta chain sequence. Its specificity is unknown. V lost 5 bases and J lost 4, with 16 bases in between. The CDR3 length is 15 residues. Germline values: CDR1 SGHAT, CDR2 FQNNGV. This specimen belongs to a study of cytotoxic CD8 clonotypes in ibrutinib-treated CLL. Only in-frame clones appear in the TCRdb table, and some are missing; sequencing was by immunoSEQ multiplex PCR. The table has about 160,000 clones, more than 75% seen once; the top ten hold around 2.1%. Study-wide points: Public clonotypes were seen rarely and were contracted or stable on treatment.

The sequencing used PBMCs, collected after 12 months of ibrutinib treatment. This sequence joins TRBV11-2 and TRBJ2-3, with D perhaps TRBD2 (5 bases). The receptor's source is a human donor with chronic lymphocytic leukemia. The CDR3 protein is CASSQMGESADTQYF. The CDR3 bases are TGTGCCAGCAGCCAGATGGGAGAGAGCGCAGATACGCAGTATTTT.